This TCR beta chain is drawn from a study of T-cell memory formation after mild COVID-19. With constant-segment primers, 5'RACE yielded cDNA libraries of TCR alpha and TCR beta that carried sample barcodes and UMIs. TCRdb re-analysed the 5' RACE reads in MiXCR, keeping a single row per CDR3 protein. This repertoire shows hundreds of thousands of distinct CDR3 sequences, 20% found once; its top ten account for under 15%. Study findings and constraints: Mostly located in CM and EM were contracting CD4+ clones, with contracting CD8+ clones located in EMRA. In pre-infection memory, a portion of responding clones appeared, which suggested that cross-reactive memory joined.

This clonotype was seen only a few times. Its antigen is as yet unknown. The sequence was obtained from an adult woman who had mild COVID-19 (a few samples of this study predate the infection). Cell type and time point are not known. What was sequenced was PBMCs or a T cell subset sorted from them (not recorded which).

CDR3 sequence reads: CASSYRLREVSTDTQYF. CDR3 sequence (DNA): TGTGCCAGCAGTTACCGTCTTCGGGAAGTGAGTACAGATACGCAGTATTTT. This chain uses TRBV28 with TRBJ2-3; D perhaps matches TRBD2 (5 bases). V was pared by 4 bases and J by 3 bases, with 20 bases between. The CDR3 is 17 residues long. Germline lookup yields CDR1 MDHEN and CDR2 SYDVKM. The full variable domain, in which reference TRBV28 and TRBJ2-3 provide the parts outside the CDR3, is DVKVTQSSRYLVKRTGEKVFLECVQDMDHENMFWYRQDPGLGLRLIYFSYDVKMKEKGDIPEGYSVSREKKERFSLILESASTNQTSMYLCASSYRLREVSTDTQYFGPGTRLTVL.